The present TCR beta chain was sequenced within a study of blood T cell repertoires in COVID-19. Study at large: Italy, Spain and the United States were the sources of the convalescent and acute COVID-19 samples. The analysed material was cDNA or gDNA that came from T cells, B-cell-depleted T cells, or PBMCs.

Germline V CDR1 and CDR2: SGDLS, YYNGEE. Trimming cost V 0 bases and J 0 bases, with 6 bases left between them. This CDR3 has 14 amino acids. Authors' processing steps: Estimated nucleated cell counts came from reference gene primer amplification. Profiling relied on immunoSEQ multiplex PCR, and the TCRdb table lists in-frame clones only, not all of them. The DNA was the basis for D and trimming; V, J and clone size are from that table. The table lists tens of thousands of clones, around 86% of them singletons. Sequencing was performed on peripheral blood. This sequence was found in a man older than 75 with acute or convalescent COVID-19. This chain connects TRBV9 to TRBJ1-1, with a weak D call TRBD1 (5 bases). This CDR3 is CASSVGRVNTEAFF. DNA for the CDR3: TGTGCCAGCAGCGTAGGCAGGGTGAACACTGAAGCTTTCTTT.